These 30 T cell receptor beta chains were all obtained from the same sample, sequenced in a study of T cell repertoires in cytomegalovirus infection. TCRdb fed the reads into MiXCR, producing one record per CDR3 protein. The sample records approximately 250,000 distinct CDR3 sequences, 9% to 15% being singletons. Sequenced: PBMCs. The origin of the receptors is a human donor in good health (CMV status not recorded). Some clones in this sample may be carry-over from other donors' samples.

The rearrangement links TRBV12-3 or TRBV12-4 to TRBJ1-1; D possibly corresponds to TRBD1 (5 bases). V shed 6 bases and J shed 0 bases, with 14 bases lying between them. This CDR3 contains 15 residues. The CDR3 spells CASSPSGHLNTEAFF. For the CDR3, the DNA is TGTGCCAGCAGCCCCTCAGGACACCTGAACACTGAAGCTTTCTTT.

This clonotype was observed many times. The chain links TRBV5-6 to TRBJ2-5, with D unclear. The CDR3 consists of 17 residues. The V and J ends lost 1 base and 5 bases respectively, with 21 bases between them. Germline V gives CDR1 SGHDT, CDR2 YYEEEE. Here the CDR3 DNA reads TGTGCCAGCAGCTTGACTGGTCGAATCGGTCGAGAGGAGACCCAGTACTTC. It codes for CASSLTGRIGREETQYF. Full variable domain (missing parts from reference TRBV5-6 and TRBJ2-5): DAGVTQSPTHLIKTRGQQVTLRCSPKSGHDTVSWYQQALGQGPQFIFQYYEEEERQRGNFPDRFSGHQFPNYSSELNVNALLLGDSALYLCASSLTGRIGREETQYFGPGTRLLVL.

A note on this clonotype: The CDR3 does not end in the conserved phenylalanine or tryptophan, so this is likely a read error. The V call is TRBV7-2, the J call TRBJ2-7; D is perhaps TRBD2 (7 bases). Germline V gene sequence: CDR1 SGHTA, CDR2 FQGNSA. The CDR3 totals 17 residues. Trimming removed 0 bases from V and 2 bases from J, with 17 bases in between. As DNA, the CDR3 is TGTGCCAGCAGCTTAGCGGGGGGGGGGGGCCGGGCCTACGAGCAGTACTTG. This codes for CASSLAGGGGRAYEQYL.

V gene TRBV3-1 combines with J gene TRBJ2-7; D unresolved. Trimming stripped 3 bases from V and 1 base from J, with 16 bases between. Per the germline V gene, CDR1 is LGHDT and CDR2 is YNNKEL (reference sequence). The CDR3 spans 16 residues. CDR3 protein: CASSQGAPGVSYEQYF. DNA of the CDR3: TGTGCCAGCAGCCAGGGCGCCCCTGGGGTGTCCTACGAGCAGTACTTC.

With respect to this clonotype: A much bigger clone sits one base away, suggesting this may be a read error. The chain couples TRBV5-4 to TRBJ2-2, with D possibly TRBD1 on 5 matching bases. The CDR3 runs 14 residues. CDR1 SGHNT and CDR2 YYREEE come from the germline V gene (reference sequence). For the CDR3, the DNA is TGTGTCAGCAGCTTGCCAGGGCCCACCGGGGAGCTGTTTTTT. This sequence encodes CVSSLPGPTGELFF.

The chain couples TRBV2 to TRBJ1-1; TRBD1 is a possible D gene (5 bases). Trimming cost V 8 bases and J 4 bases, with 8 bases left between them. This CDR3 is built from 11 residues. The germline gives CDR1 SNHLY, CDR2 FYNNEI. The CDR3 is CASLGGTEAFF. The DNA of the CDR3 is TGTGCCAGCCTCGGGGGCACTGAAGCTTTCTTT.

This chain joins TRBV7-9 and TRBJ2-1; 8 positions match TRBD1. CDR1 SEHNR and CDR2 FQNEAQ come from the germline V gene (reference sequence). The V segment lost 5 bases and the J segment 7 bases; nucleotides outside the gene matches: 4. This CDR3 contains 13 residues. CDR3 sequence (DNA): TGTGCCAGCAGCGACCGGACAGGGAATGAGCAGTTCTTC. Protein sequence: CASSDRTGNEQFF. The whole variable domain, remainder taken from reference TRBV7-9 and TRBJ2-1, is DTGVSQNPRHKITKRGQNVTFRCDPISEHNRLYWYRQTLGQGPEFLTYFQNEAQLEKSRLLSDRFSAERPKGSFSTLEIQRTEQGDSAMYLCASSDRTGNEQFFGPGTRLTVL.

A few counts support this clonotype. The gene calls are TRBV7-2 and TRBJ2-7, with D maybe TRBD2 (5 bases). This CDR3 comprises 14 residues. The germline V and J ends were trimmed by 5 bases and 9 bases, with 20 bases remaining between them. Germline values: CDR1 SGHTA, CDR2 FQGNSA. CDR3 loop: CASSTYRSGMVQYF. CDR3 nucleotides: TGTGCCAGCAGCACCTACCGGTCGGGGATGGTGCAGTACTTC.

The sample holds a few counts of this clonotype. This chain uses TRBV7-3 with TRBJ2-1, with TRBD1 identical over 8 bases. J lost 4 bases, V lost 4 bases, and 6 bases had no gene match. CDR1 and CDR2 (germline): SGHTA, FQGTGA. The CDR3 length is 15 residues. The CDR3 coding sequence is TGTGCCAGCAGCTCAGGGGACAGGTCTTACAATGAGCAGTTCTTC. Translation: CASSSGDRSYNEQFF.

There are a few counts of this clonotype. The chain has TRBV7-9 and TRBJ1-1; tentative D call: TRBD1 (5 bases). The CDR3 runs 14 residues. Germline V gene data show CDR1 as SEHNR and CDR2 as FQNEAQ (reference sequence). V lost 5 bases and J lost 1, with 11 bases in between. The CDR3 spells CASSLDIPNTEAFF. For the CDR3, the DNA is TGTGCCAGCAGCCTGGACATACCGAACACTGAAGCTTTCTTT.

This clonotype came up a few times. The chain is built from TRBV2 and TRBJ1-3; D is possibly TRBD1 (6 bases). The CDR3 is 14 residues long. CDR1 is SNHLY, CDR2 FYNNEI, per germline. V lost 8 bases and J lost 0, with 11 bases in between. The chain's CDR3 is CASQQDSSGNTIYF. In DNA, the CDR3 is TGTGCCAGCCAACAGGACAGCTCTGGAAACACCATATATTTT.

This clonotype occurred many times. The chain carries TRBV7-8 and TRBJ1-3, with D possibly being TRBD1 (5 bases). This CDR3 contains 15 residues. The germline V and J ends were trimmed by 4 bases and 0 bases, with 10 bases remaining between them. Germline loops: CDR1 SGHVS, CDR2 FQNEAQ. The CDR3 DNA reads TGTGCCAGCAGCTCGGGACGGTCCTCTGGAAACACCATATATTTT. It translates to CASSSGRSSGNTIYF. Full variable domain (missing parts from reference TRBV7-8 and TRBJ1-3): GAGVSQSPRYKVAKRGQDVALRCDPISGHVSLFWYQQALGQGPEFLTYFQNEAQLDKSGLPSDRFFAERPEGSVSTLKIQRTQQEDSAVYLCASSSGRSSGNTIYFGEGSWLTVV.

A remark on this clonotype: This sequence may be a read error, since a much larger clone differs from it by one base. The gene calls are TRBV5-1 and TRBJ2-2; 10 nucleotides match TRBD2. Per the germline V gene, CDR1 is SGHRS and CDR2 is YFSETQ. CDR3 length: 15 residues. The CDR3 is CTSSPGLAVTGELFF. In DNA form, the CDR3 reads TGCACCAGCAGCCCTGGACTAGCGGTCACCGGGGAGCTGTTTTTT. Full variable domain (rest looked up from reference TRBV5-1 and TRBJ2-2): KAGVTQTPRYLIKTRGQQVTLSCSPISGHRSVSWYQQTPGQGLQFLFEYFSETQRNKGNFPGRFSGRQFSNSRSEMNVSTLELGDSALYLCTSSPGLAVTGELFFGEGSRLTVL.

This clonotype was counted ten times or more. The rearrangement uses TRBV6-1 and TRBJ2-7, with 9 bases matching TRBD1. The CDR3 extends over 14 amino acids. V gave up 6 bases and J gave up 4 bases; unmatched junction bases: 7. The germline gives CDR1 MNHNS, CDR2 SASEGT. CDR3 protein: CASRRTGEGYEQYF. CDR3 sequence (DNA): TGTGCCAGCAGAAGGACAGGGGAAGGGTACGAGCAGTACTTC.

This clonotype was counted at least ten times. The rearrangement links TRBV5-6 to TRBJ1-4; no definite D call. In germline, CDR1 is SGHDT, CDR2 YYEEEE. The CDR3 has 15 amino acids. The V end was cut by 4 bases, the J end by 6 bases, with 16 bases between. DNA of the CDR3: TGTGCCAGCAGCGGCTCCCCCGGGAGAGATGAAAAACTGTTTTTT. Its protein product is CASSGSPGRDEKLFF.

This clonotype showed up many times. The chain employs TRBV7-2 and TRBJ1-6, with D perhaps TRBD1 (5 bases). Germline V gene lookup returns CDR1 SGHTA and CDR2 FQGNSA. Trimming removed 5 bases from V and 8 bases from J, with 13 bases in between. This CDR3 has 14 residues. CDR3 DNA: TGTGCCAGCAGCCAGGGAGTTGGGGATTCACCCCTCCACTTT. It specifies CASSQGVGDSPLHF.

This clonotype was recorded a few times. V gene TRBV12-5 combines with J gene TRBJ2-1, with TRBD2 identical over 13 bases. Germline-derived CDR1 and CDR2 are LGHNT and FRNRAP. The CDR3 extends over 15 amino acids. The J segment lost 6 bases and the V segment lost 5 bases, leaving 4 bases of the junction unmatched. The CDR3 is CASGGTSGESNEQFF. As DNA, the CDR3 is TGTGCTAGTGGTGGGACTAGCGGGGAGAGCAATGAGCAGTTCTTC.

The CDR3, as DNA: TGTGCCAGCGGAGAGCACAGGGGAGGGACTGAAGCTTTCTTT. This translates into CASGEHRGGTEAFF. The genes are TRBV6-2 or TRBV6-3 and TRBJ1-1; 7 bases align to TRBD1. With 8 bases clipped from V and 5 bases from J, the junction kept 11 bases outside the gene matches. Per germline, CDR1 MNHEY and CDR2 SVGEGT. The CDR3 spans 14 residues.

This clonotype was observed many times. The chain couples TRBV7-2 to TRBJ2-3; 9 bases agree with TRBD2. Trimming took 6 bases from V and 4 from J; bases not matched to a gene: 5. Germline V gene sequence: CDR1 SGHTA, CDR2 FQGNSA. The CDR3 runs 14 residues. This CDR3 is CASSLSGRSDTQYF. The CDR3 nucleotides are TGTGCCAGCAGTCTCAGCGGGAGGTCAGATACGCAGTATTTT.

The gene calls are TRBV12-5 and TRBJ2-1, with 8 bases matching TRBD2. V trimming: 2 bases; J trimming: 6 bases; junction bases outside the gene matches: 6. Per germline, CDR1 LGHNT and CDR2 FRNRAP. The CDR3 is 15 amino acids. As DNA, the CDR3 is TGTGCTAGTGGTTTGAGCGGGAGCATAAGCAATGAGCAGTTCTTC. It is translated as CASGLSGSISNEQFF. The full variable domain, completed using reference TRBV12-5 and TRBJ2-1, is DARVTQTPRHKVTEMGQEVTMRCQPILGHNTVFWYRQTMMQGLELLAYFRNRAPLDDSGMPKDRFSAEMPDATLATLKIQPSEPRDSAVYFCASGLSGSISNEQFFGPGTRLTVL.

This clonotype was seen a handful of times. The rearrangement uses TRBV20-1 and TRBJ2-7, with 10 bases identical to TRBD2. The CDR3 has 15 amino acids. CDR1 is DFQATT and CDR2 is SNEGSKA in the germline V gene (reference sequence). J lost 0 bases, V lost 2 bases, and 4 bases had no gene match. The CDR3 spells CSARLTSGNSYEQYF. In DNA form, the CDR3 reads TGCAGTGCTAGACTAACTAGCGGGAACTCCTACGAGCAGTACTTC.

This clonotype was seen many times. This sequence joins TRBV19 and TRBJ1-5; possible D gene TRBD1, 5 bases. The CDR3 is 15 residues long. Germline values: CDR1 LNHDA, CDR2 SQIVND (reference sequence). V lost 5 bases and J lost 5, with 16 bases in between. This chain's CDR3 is CASSPGPAGDQPQHF. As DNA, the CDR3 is TGTGCCAGTAGTCCGGGACCTGCGGGCGATCAGCCCCAGCATTTT.

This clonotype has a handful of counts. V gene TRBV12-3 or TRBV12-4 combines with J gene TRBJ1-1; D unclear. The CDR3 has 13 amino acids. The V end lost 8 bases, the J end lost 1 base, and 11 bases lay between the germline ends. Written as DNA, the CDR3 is TGTGCCAGCGGAGTGCAGCCGAACACTGAAGCTTTCTTT. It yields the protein CASGVQPNTEAFF.

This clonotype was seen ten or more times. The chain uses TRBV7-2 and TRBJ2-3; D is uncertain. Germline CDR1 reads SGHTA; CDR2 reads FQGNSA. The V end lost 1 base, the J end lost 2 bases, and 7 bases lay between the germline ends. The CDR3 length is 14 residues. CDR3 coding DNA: TGTGCCAGCAGCTTAGTCCAGGCCACAGATACGCAGTATTTT. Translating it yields CASSLVQATDTQYF.

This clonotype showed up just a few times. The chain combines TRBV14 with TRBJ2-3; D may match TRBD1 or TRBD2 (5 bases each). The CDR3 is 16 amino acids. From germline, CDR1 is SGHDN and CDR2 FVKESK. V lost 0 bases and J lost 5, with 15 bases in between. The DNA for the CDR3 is TGTGCCAGCAGCCAAGACGGTAGTAGGGACGGAGATACGCAGTATTTT. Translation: CASSQDGSRDGDTQYF.

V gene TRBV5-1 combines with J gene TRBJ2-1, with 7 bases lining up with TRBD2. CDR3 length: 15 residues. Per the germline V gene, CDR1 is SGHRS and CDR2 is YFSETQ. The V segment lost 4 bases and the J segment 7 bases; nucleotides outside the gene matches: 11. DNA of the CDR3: TGCGCCAGCAGCCGGGCGAGCGGGGCCGGGAATGAGCAGTTCTTC. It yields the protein CASSRASGAGNEQFF.

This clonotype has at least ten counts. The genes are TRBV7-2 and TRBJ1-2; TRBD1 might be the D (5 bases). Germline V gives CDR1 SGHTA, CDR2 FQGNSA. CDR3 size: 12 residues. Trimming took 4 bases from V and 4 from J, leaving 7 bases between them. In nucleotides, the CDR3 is TGTGCCAGCAGCTGGGACGGCTATGGCTACACCTTC. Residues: CASSWDGYGYTF. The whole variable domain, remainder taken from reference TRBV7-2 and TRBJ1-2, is GAGVSQSPSNKVTEKGKDVELRCDPISGHTALYWYRQSLGQGLEFLIYFQGNSAPDKSGLPSDRFSAERTGGSVSTLTIQRTQQEDSAVYLCASSWDGYGYTFGSGTRLTVV.

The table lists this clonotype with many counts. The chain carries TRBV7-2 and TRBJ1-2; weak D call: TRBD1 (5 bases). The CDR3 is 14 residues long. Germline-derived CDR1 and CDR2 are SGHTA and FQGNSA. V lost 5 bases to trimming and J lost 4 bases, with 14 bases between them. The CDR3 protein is CASSPPGESYGYTF. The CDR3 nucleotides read TGTGCCAGCAGCCCCCCGGGGGAATCCTATGGCTACACCTTC.

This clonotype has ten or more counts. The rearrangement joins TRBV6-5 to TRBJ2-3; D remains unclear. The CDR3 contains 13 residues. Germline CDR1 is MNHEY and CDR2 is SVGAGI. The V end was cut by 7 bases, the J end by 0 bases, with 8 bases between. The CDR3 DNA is TGTGCCAGCAATTCTCGTAGCACAGATACGCAGTATTTT. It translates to CASNSRSTDTQYF.

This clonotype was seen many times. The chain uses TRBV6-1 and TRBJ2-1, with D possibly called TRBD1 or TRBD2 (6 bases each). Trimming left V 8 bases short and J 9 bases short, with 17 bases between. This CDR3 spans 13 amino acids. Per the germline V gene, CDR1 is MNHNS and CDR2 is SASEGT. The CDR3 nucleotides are TGTGCCAGCGCCAGCACAGGGAGGTCTGAGCAGTTCTTC. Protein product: CASASTGRSEQFF.